This T cell receptor (beta chain) was recorded in a study of blood T cell repertoires in COVID-19. Germline values: CDR1 SEHNR, CDR2 FQNEAQ (reference sequence). V was shortened by 4 bases and J by 0 bases, with 9 bases between the two germline ends. There are 14 residues in the CDR3. TCRdb's copy holds only in-frame clones and misses some; the assay was immunoSEQ multiplex PCR. The table includes 200,000 to 250,000 clones, about 80% detected once. This clone was counted between two and nine times. The origin of this receptor is a man in his 60s who had recovered from COVID-19. The specimen sequenced was PBMCs or T cells enriched from blood (not recorded which). The genes are TRBV7-9 and TRBJ1-2; D call uncertain. The CDR3 protein is CASSSTTSNYGYTF. CDR3 nucleotides: TGTGCCAGCAGCTCGACGACATCTAACTATGGCTACACCTTC.